Sequencing of this T cell receptor beta chain was carried out in a study of cytomegalovirus exposure and HLA in healthy donors. Study-wide points: In a later analysis, V- and J-gene trimming of beta chains associated with a DCLRE1C missense variant, replicated independently. Later work associated fewer than 20,000 TCR beta sequences with HLA alleles at 0.05 false discovery rate. Most subjects had HLA-A and HLA-B alleles reportedly predicted accurately by TCR beta sequences.

The PCR contained 60 Vbeta and 13 Jbeta primers. Generated by immunoSEQ multiplex PCR, the TCRdb table keeps only in-frame clones and is missing some. Counted here are more than 150,000 clones, approximately 79% occurring once; the ten biggest clones make up 1.5%. V dropped 2 bases and J dropped 0 bases, with 15 bases sitting between them. Per the germline V gene, CDR1 is SGHDT and CDR2 is YYEEEE. This CDR3 spans 17 amino acids. This clone was seen a handful of times. Antigen unknown. The sequenced sample was PBMCs. The chain uses TRBV5-6 and TRBJ1-5; tentatively, D is TRBD1 (5 bases). The clonotype comes from a girl aged 10-17 years in good health and CMV-seropositive. The CDR3 DNA sequence: TGTGCCAGCAGCTTACTACGTCGGGGGTTTAGCAATCAGCCCCAGCATTTT. Protein sequence: CASSLLRRGFSNQPQHF.